Below are 8 T cell receptor beta chains sequenced from a single sample in a study of metastatic and nonmetastatic thyroid tumors. Until they underwent thyroid surgery, no patient had received any treatment. Through MiXCR, TCRdb re-clonotyped the PCR reads. The table has over 20,000 clones, around 16% seen once. Material: tumor tissue. The receptors derive from a female donor with papillary thyroid cancer or a benign thyroid nodule (not recorded which). Some clones in this sample may be carry-over from other donors' samples.

This clone was observed many times. The genes are TRBV3-1 and TRBJ2-1; a possible D gene is TRBD2 (5 bases). Germline V gene data show CDR1 as LGHDT and CDR2 as YNNKEL (reference sequence). The V end was cut by 0 bases, the J end by 3 bases, with 9 bases between. There are 15 residues in the CDR3. In nucleotides, the CDR3 is TGTGCCAGCAGCCAAGATCGGGGTTTCTACAATGAGCAGTTCTTC. Amino acid sequence: CASSQDRGFYNEQFF.

The CDR3 region has the DNA TGCGCCAGCAGCTTGGGACTAGCGTTCCGCCGCTACAATGAGCAGTTCTTC. This translates into CASSLGLAFRRYNEQFF. The chain employs TRBV5-1 and TRBJ2-1; 8 bases align to TRBD2. The CDR3 consists of 17 residues. V lost 0 bases, J lost 3 bases, and 8 bases stayed unmatched. Germline V gene sequence: CDR1 SGHRS, CDR2 YFSETQ.

This clone was counted at least ten times. V is TRBV28 and J is TRBJ2-1; a weak D match, TRBD2 (6 bases). Deletions cut 4 bases from V and 5 bases from J, with 15 bases between. Germline V gives CDR1 MDHEN, CDR2 SYDVKM. CDR3 length: 15 residues. CDR3 sequence (DNA): TGTGCCAGCAGTTCCTTCCGGGACTTAAACAATGAGCAGTTCTTC. Amino acid sequence: CASSSFRDLNNEQFF.

This clone was detected ten times or more. The J gene is TRBJ2-7, the V gene TRBV20-1, with D perhaps assigned TRBD1 or TRBD2 (5 bases each). CDR1 and CDR2 (germline): DFQATT, SNEGSKA (reference sequence). Trimming took off 2 bases at V and 3 bases at J, with 17 bases between the two ends. CDR3 length: 15 amino acids. The CDR3 loop reads CSARLLPGQVYEQYF. Here the CDR3 DNA reads TGCAGTGCTAGATTGTTACCGGGGCAGGTCTACGAGCAGTACTTC.

The table lists this clone with many counts. The chain carries TRBV11-2 and TRBJ2-1, with 8 bases that match TRBD2. The CDR3 runs 16 residues. Germline CDR1 is SGHAT and CDR2 is FQNNGV. Germline trimming cut 5 bases from V and 4 bases from J; bases unmatched to any gene: 10. The CDR3 DNA follows: TGTGCCAGCAGCCCCCTACCGGGAGGGGGGTACAATGAGCAGTTCTTC. Encoded protein: CASSPLPGGGYNEQFF. The full variable domain, with the rest looked up from reference TRBV11-2 and TRBJ2-1, is EAGVAQSPRYKIIEKRQSVAFWCNPISGHATLYWYQQILGQGPKLLIQFQNNGVVDDSQLPKDRFSAERLKGVDSTLKIQPAKLEDSAVYLCASSPLPGGGYNEQFFGPGTRLTVL.

This clone was detected only a few times. A junction boundary mismatches the germline segment, possibly from a read error. Other DNA sequences of this sample code for an identical CDR3. The CDR3 protein is CASSLGGGTTYEQYF. The CDR3 nucleotides are TGTGCCAGTAGTTTAGGCGGGGGTACAACCTACGAGCAGTACTTC. This sequence joins TRBV27 and TRBJ2-7, with TRBD2 matching over 7 bases. CDR3 length equals 15 residues. Germline CDR1 MNHEY, CDR2 SMNVEV (reference sequence).

This clone was found many times. The J gene is TRBJ1-1, the V gene TRBV28; maybe TRBD1 (5 bases). Germline V gene sequence: CDR1 MDHEN, CDR2 SYDVKM. V was pared by 0 bases and J by 4 bases, with 15 bases between. The CDR3 is 16 amino acids. The CDR3 bases are TGTGCCAGCAGTTTATGGTTTGGGGACCCTGGCACTGAAGCTTTCTTT. Amino acid sequence: CASSLWFGDPGTEAFF.

This chain uses TRBV18 with TRBJ2-3, with D unclear. CDR3 length: 15 amino acids. Germline loops: CDR1 KGHSH, CDR2 LQKENI. Trimming removed 2 bases from V and 2 bases from J, with 11 bases in between. CDR3 bases: TGTGCCAGCTCACCAGGGTCCCTGATCACAGATACGCAGTATTTT. It specifies CASSPGSLITDTQYF.